The next 26 T cell receptor beta chains were all read from a single sample in a study of pediatric ulcerative colitis. Only in-frame clones appear in the TCRdb table, and some are missing; sequencing was by immunoSEQ multiplex PCR. The repertoire has under 30,000 clones, roughly 71% of them found once; the top ten carry under 10%. During colonoscopy, one to two rectal pinch biopsies were collected. The sequencing sample was made of gut tissue. All receptors derive from a boy younger than 18 with severe ulcerative colitis.

V usage is TRBV14 and J usage is TRBJ1-1; D is undetermined. Germline values: CDR1 SGHDN, CDR2 FVKESK. This CDR3 region has 14 residues. Trimming pared 4 bases from V and 1 base from J, leaving 10 bases between. The DNA of the CDR3 is TGTGCCAGCAGCCCCCGCCCGGGGAACACTGAAGCTTTCTTT. As protein: CASSPRPGNTEAFF.

The sample holds a few counts of this clone. The chain combines TRBV6-5 with TRBJ1-1; 7 nucleotides line up with TRBD1. Trimming took 4 bases from V and 6 from J; bases not matched to a gene: 5. CDR1 is MNHEY and CDR2 is SVGAGI in the germline V gene. This CDR3 comprises 13 residues. CDR3 nucleotide sequence: TGTGCCAGCAGTTTCAGGACAGGATCTGAAGCTTTCTTT. Translation: CASSFRTGSEAFF.

The chain recombines TRBV10-3 with TRBJ2-1; either TRBD1 or TRBD2 may fit D (5 bases each). Germline V lookup: CDR1 ENHRY, CDR2 SYGVKD. The CDR3 covers 16 residues. The V and J ends lost 0 bases and 5 bases respectively, with 14 bases between them. The CDR3 DNA is TGTGCCATCAGTGAGTCGATGGCAGGGACCAACAATGAGCAGTTCTTC. It is translated as CAISESMAGTNNEQFF.

This chain uses TRBV29-1 with TRBJ1-1; D remains unclear. Germline V CDR1 and CDR2: SQVTM, ANQGSEA. The CDR3 sequence is 12 residues long. V lost 4 bases to trimming and J lost 1 base, with 7 bases between them. The CDR3 spells CSVVGRNTEAFF. Written as DNA, the CDR3 is TGCAGCGTTGTAGGCCGGAACACTGAAGCTTTCTTT.

The chain joins TRBV11-3 to TRBJ2-1; perhaps TRBD1 as D (6 bases). This CDR3 is built from 13 residues. V was trimmed by 11 bases and J by 0 bases, leaving 11 bases between them. Germline values: CDR1 SGHNT, CDR2 YENEEA. The CDR3 DNA reads TGTGCCTCCTCCAGGGGCTCCTACAATGAGCAGTTCTTC. It yields the protein CASSRGSYNEQFF.

This rearrangement joins TRBV2 to TRBJ1-4; TRBD1 aligns across 7 bases. Germline lookup yields CDR1 SNHLY and CDR2 FYNNEI. The J segment lost 0 bases and the V segment lost 6 bases, leaving 10 bases of the junction unmatched. This CDR3 region has 17 residues. The CDR3 region has the DNA TGTGCCAGCAGCCGGGACAGCTTATTTGCAACTAATGAAAAACTGTTTTTT. This codes for CASSRDSLFATNEKLFF.

V is TRBV19 and J is TRBJ1-3; no clear D. This CDR3 contains 15 residues. V shed 3 bases and J shed 0 bases, with 9 bases lying between them. In germline, CDR1 is LNHDA, CDR2 SQIVND (reference sequence). The CDR3 nucleotides are TGTGCCAGTAGTATCGACCCATACTCTGGAAACACCATATATTTT. It translates to CASSIDPYSGNTIYF.

The genes are TRBV5-4 and TRBJ2-1; D might be TRBD1 (6 bases). The V gene's germline CDR1 is SGHNT and CDR2 YYREEE (reference sequence). The CDR3 contains 13 residues. V lost 4 bases and J lost 6, with 11 bases in between. The CDR3 loop reads CASSTRQVNEQFF. The CDR3 DNA follows: TGTGCCAGCAGCACCAGACAGGTCAATGAGCAGTTCTTC.

V is TRBV7-6 and J is TRBJ2-3; no definite D call. Germline loops: CDR1 SGHVS, CDR2 FNYEAQ. The V gene lost 2 bases and the J gene lost 6 bases, with 9 bases spanning the gap. The CDR3 is 13 residues long. CDR3 DNA: TGTGCCAGCAGCTTAAACTTGAGGGATACGCAGTATTTT. Protein: CASSLNLRDTQYF.

The gene calls are TRBV5-1 and TRBJ2-2, with 7 bases aligning to TRBD2. From germline, CDR1 is SGHRS and CDR2 YFSETQ. With 3 bases clipped from V and 0 bases from J, the junction kept 5 bases outside the gene matches. The CDR3 spans 16 residues. Written as DNA, the CDR3 is TGCGCCAGCAGCTCGTCGACTAGCTCGAACACCGGGGAGCTGTTTTTT. Protein: CASSSSTSSNTGELFF. Full variable domain (remainder filled in from reference TRBV5-1 and TRBJ2-2): KAGVTQTPRYLIKTRGQQVTLSCSPISGHRSVSWYQQTPGQGLQFLFEYFSETQRNKGNFPGRFSGRQFSNSRSEMNVSTLELGDSALYLCASSSSTSSNTGELFFGEGSRLTVL.

The chain has TRBV29-1 and TRBJ2-1; D perhaps matches TRBD2 (5 bases). V was clipped by 6 bases and J by 0 bases, with 9 bases between them. CDR3 length: 13 amino acids. In germline, CDR1 is SQVTM, CDR2 ANQGSEA. CDR3 in amino acids: CSVDRDSYNEQFF. The CDR3, as DNA: TGCAGCGTCGACCGGGACTCCTACAATGAGCAGTTCTTC.

The gene calls are TRBV14 and TRBJ2-3; D perhaps matches TRBD2 (5 bases). CDR3 length: 13 residues. CDR1 and CDR2 from the germline V gene are SGHDN and FVKESK. V was clipped by 0 bases and J by 8 bases, with 9 bases between them. CDR3 sequence reads: CASSQDLGSTQYF. CDR3 DNA sequence: TGTGCCAGCAGCCAAGATCTTGGGAGTACGCAGTATTTT.

The chain carries TRBV7-2 and TRBJ2-1, with D uncertain. CDR3 length: 15 residues. Germline CDR1 reads SGHTA; CDR2 reads FQGNSA. Trimming stripped 0 bases from V and 4 bases from J, with 10 bases between. This chain's CDR3 is CASSLAFGLYNEQFF. The CDR3 nucleotides are TGTGCCAGCAGCTTAGCTTTCGGTCTTTACAATGAGCAGTTCTTC.

This clone was seen a handful of times. The gene calls are TRBV5-4 and TRBJ2-7; 11 bases match TRBD2. V dropped 0 bases and J dropped 5; count of bases not matched to a gene: 4. The CDR3 runs to 15 residues. The germline CDR1 and CDR2 sequences are SGHNT and YYREEE (reference sequence). The CDR3 sequence: CASSLVAGGPNEQYF. The CDR3 DNA reads as TGTGCCAGCAGCTTGGTAGCGGGAGGGCCGAACGAGCAGTACTTC.

This rearrangement joins TRBV14 to TRBJ2-1; 7 bases match TRBD1. This CDR3 contains 14 residues. The germline V gene encodes CDR1 SGHDN and CDR2 FVKESK. With V trimmed by 0 bases and J by 5 bases, 1 base remained unmatched. CDR3 nucleotide sequence: TGTGCCAGCAGCCAAGATACAGGGGACAATGAGCAGTTCTTC. It specifies CASSQDTGDNEQFF.

As for this clone: The sample has other DNA sequences that encode this CDR3 too. V and J are TRBV10-3 and TRBJ2-3; the D gene is possibly TRBD2 (6 bases). V lost 2 bases, J lost 3 bases, and 6 bases lay in between. The CDR3 extends over 13 amino acids. Germline loops: CDR1 ENHRY, CDR2 SYGVKD. CDR3 bases: TGTGCCATCAGTGAGGGGGGGACAGATACGCAGTATTTT. It codes for CAISEGGTDTQYF.

This clone was observed a few times. This chain uses TRBV7-9 with TRBJ1-1; possible D gene TRBD1, 5 bases. CDR3 length: 13 amino acids. V dropped 5 bases and J dropped 1 base, with 8 bases sitting between them. Germline CDR1 and CDR2: SEHNR and FQNEAQ (reference sequence). The CDR3 reads CASSLTENTEAFF. The CDR3, as DNA: TGTGCCAGCAGCCTGACAGAGAACACTGAAGCTTTCTTT.

The chain carries TRBV5-4 and TRBJ2-7; 11 nucleotides agree with TRBD2. The CDR3 covers 15 residues. V trimming: 2 bases; J trimming: 2 bases; junction bases outside the gene matches: 3. Germline assignment: CDR1 SGHNT and CDR2 YYREEE (reference sequence). CDR3 sequence (DNA): TGTGCCAGCAGCTTCTTAGCGGGAGGGACCTACGAGCAGTACTTC. Amino acid sequence: CASSFLAGGTYEQYF.

This clone was observed once. The rearrangement joins TRBV6-1 to TRBJ1-2, with D possibly being TRBD1 (5 bases). Deletions cut 4 bases from V and 4 bases from J, with 19 bases between. Germline CDR1 and CDR2: MNHNS and SASEGT. CDR3 length: 16 residues. CDR3 protein: CASSGGGLDPLYGYTF. CDR3 bases: TGTGCCAGCAGTGGCGGGGGATTAGACCCTCTCTATGGCTACACCTTC.

This chain uses TRBV19 with TRBJ2-1; D is perhaps TRBD1 (5 bases). V lost 1 base and J 6 bases, leaving 16 bases between the germline ends. The CDR3 length is 16 residues. CDR1 and CDR2 from the germline V gene are LNHDA and SQIVND (reference sequence). The CDR3 DNA is TGTGCCAGTAGTATAGCCTTCAAGGTCCAGGGCAATGAGCAGTTCTTC. It specifies CASSIAFKVQGNEQFF.

This clone has only a few counts. The chain recombines TRBV11-2 with TRBJ2-1, with D possibly matching TRBD2 (5 bases). The V and J ends lost 1 base and 7 bases respectively, with 11 bases between them. The V gene's germline CDR1 is SGHAT and CDR2 FQNNGV. This CDR3 is built from 14 residues. CDR3 in DNA: TGTGCCAGCAGCTTAGCGGGAACACAGAATGAGCAGTTCTTC. This encodes CASSLAGTQNEQFF.

V is TRBV4-1 and J is TRBJ2-5; possible D gene TRBD2, 8 bases. This CDR3 is 16 amino acids long. Germline CDR1 and CDR2: MGHRA and YSYEKL. V lost 3 bases and J lost 9, with 23 bases in between. The CDR3 spells CASSQRASGQGEAQYF. The CDR3 DNA reads TGCGCCAGCAGCCAGAGGGCTAGCGGGCAGGGGGAGGCCCAGTACTTC.

The chain is built from TRBV10-3 and TRBJ2-3, with D uncertain. The V gene lost 10 bases and the J gene lost 2 bases, with 16 bases spanning the gap. CDR3 size: 14 residues. Germline V gives CDR1 ENHRY, CDR2 SYGVKD. The CDR3 is CATRRRDDTDTQYF. DNA for the CDR3: TGTGCCACGCGCCGACGTGATGACACAGATACGCAGTATTTT.

In this sample, this clone turned up a few times. This chain links TRBV6-4 with TRBJ2-2; TRBD1 might be the D (6 bases). CDR1 is MRHNA and CDR2 is SNTAGT in the germline V gene. V lost 0 bases and J lost 4, with 15 bases in between. The CDR3 has 17 amino acids. The CDR3 loop reads CASSDSMTGLLTGELFF. CDR3 nucleotide sequence: TGTGCCAGCAGTGACTCAATGACAGGCCTACTCACCGGGGAGCTGTTTTTT.

V and J are TRBV15 and TRBJ2-3; TRBD2 matches 12 bases. V was clipped by 2 bases and J by 6 bases; unmatched bases: 6. CDR3 length: 16 amino acids. Germline values: CDR1 LNHNV, CDR2 YYDKDF (reference sequence). CDR3 sequence: CATSRRLAGATDTQYF. The CDR3 DNA follows: TGTGCCACCAGCAGAAGACTAGCGGGAGCGACGGATACGCAGTATTTT.

This chain connects TRBV18 to TRBJ2-6, with TRBD2 matching over 8 bases. The V gene end was trimmed by 4 bases and the J gene end by 2 bases; junction bases not matched to a gene: 10. The CDR3 loop spans 18 amino acids. The V gene's germline CDR1 is KGHSH and CDR2 LQKENI. The CDR3 region is CASSLDGRALAGANVLTF. The CDR3 DNA reads TGTGCCAGCTCACTTGACGGGAGGGCCTTGGCTGGGGCCAACGTCCTGACTTTC.